Listed here is a single T cell receptor (beta chain). These data come from a study of blood T cells in healthy people across ages. This CDR3 is 15 amino acids long. Germline CDR1 is SNHLY and CDR2 is FYNNEI. V was clipped by 4 bases and J by 5 bases, with 17 bases between them. Then a second PCR, running roughly 7 to 12 cycles, was carried out with a sample-barcoded 5' primer and a J-beta primer mix. Each CDR3 protein gets one entry after TCRdb re-called the 5' RACE reads with MiXCR. The table has fewer than 1,200,000 distinct CDR3 sequences, almost 25% seen once; the top ten hold 0.65% to 0.95%. A further study also used this sample, focusing on T cells of mothers and their children. That publication notes: Sequencing got over 8.5 million TCR beta CDR3 reads from each mother and approximately 3 million from each child.

The sequence was obtained from a girl aged 2 to 9 in good health. This chain uses TRBV2 with TRBJ2-5, with D possibly being TRBD2 (6 bases). Material for sequencing was blood. This CDR3 reads CASSGTRARGETQYF. In nucleotides, the CDR3 is TGTGCCAGCAGTGGGACCCGGGCTCGGGGGGAGACCCAGTACTTC.